The clone carrying this T cell receptor beta chain was observed a few times. This sample was included in a study of T-cell reconstitution after alpha-beta-depleted transplantation in children. Preparation of the TCRbeta library involved a method that used unique molecular identifiers. Via MiXCR, TCRdb re-called the PCR reads, giving one row per CDR3 protein. Found here are about 400,000 distinct CDR3 sequences, around 21% of them singletons; the top ten hold less than 4.5%. Trimming removed 6 bases at V and 2 bases at J, with 14 bases between. This CDR3 contains 13 residues. Germline values: CDR1 DFQATT, CDR2 SNEGSKA (reference sequence).

This TCR was sampled from a human donor who donated a stem cell graft to a child with acute myeloid leukemia. Sequenced material: PBMCs from the stem cell graft donor, taken from the stem cell graft. The chain employs TRBV20-1 and TRBJ2-7, with a possible D match to TRBD2 (6 bases). CDR3 in DNA: TGCAGTGCCCGTAGCGGACTCACCTACGAGCAGTACTTC. It codes for CSARSGLTYEQYF.